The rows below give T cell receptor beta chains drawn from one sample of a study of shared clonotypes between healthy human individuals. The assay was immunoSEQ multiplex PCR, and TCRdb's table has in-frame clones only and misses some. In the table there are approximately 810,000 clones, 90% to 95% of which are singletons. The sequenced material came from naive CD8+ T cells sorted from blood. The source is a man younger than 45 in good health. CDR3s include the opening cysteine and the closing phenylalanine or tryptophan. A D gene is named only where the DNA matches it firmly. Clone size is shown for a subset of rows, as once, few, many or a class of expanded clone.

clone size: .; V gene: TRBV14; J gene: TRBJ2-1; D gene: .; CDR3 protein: CASSPPSVSWGDEQFF; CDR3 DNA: TGTGCCAGCAGCCCCCCGTCTGTCTCTTGGGGGGATGAGCAGTTCTTC
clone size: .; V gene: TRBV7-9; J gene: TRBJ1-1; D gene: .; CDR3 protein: CASSSVEAFF; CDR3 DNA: TGTGCCAGCAGCTCAGTTGAAGCTTTCTTT
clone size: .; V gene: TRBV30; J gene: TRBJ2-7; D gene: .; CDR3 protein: CAWSADSSYEQYF; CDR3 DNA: TGTGCCTGGAGTGCCGATTCGTCCTACGAGCAGTACTTC
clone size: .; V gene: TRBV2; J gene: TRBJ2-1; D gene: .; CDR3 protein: CANGMNQFF; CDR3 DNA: TGTGCCAATGGGATGAACCAGTTCTTC
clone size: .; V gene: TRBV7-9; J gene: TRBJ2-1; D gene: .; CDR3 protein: CASSSPTGRHEQFF; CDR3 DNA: TGTGCCAGCAGCTCCCCGACTGGGCGCCATGAGCAGTTCTTC
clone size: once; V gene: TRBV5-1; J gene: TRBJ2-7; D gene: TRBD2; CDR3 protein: CASSLEGLAGGLPYEQYF; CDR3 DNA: TGCGCCAGCAGCTTGGAAGGTTTAGCGGGAGGACTGCCCTACGAGCAGTACTTC
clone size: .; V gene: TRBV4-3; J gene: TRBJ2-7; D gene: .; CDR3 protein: CASSSIAAPVPEQYF; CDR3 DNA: TGCGCCAGCAGCTCGATAGCGGCACCAGTTCCCGAGCAGTACTTC
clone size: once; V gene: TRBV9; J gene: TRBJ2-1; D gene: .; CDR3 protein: CASSVGNSGPEQFF; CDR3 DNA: TGTGCCAGCAGCGTAGGTAACTCCGGCCCTGAGCAGTTCTTC
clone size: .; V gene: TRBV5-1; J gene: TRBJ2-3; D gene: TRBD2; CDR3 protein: CASSLSLAESTDTQYF; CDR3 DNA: TGCGCCAGCAGCTTGTCACTAGCGGAAAGCACAGATACGCAGTATTTT
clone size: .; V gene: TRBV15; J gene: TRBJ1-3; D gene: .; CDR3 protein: CATSRRSGNTIYF; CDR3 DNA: TGTGCCACCAGCAGGAGAAGTGGAAACACCATATATTTT
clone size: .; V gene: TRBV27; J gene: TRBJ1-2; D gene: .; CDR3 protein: CASSFTVTNYGYTF; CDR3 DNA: TGTGCCAGCAGTTTTACAGTTACTAACTATGGCTACACCTTC
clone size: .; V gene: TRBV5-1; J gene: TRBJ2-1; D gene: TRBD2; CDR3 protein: CASSLPGGTNEQFF; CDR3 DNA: TGCGCCAGCAGTCTCCCGGGGGGAACCAATGAGCAGTTCTTC
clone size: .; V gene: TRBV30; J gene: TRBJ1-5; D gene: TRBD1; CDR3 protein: CAWSSGQGNQPQHF; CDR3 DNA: TGTGCCTGGAGTTCGGGACAGGGAAATCAGCCCCAGCATTTT
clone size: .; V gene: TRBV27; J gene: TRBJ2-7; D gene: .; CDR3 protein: CASSSRQAFYEQYF; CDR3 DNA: TGTGCCAGCAGTAGTCGACAGGCCTTCTACGAGCAGTACTTC
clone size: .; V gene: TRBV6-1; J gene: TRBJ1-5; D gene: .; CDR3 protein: CASSKGRGDQPQHF; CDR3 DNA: TGTGCCAGCTCAAAGGGGAGAGGTGATCAGCCCCAGCATTTT
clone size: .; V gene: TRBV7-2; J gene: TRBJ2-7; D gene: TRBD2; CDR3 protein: CASNQEEGLAGAQSYEQYF; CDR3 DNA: TGTGCCAGCAATCAGGAGGAGGGACTAGCGGGAGCACAGTCCTACGAGCAGTACTTC
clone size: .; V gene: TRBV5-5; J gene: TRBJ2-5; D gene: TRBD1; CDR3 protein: CASSLTRPGTGEYF; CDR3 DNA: TGTGCCAGCAGCCTCACGCGCCCAGGGACAGGGGAGTACTTC
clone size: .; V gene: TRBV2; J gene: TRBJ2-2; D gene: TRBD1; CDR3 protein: CASSDSDRGRTGELFF; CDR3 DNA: TGTGCCAGCAGTGATTCGGACAGGGGACGAACCGGGGAGCTGTTTTTT
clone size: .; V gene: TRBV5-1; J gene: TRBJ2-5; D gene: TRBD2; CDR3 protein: CASSILSNGGGETQYF; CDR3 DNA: TGCGCCAGCAGCATTTTAAGTAACGGCGGGGGAGAGACCCAGTACTTC
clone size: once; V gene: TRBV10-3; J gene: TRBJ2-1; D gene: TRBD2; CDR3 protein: CAIQAGEVYNEQFF; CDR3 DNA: TGTGCCATCCAGGCGGGAGAGGTCTACAATGAGCAGTTCTTC
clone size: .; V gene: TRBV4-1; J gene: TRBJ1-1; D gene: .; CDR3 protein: CASSQETGTHTEAFF; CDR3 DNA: TGCGCCAGCAGCCAAGAGACGGGAACTCACACTGAAGCTTTCTTT
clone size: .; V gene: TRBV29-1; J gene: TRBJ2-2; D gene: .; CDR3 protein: CSALGVGDDTGELFF; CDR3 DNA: TGCAGCGCTCTGGGGGTAGGGGACGACACCGGGGAGCTGTTTTTT
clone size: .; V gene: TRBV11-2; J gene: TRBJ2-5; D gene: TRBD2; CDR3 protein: CASSPGTSGRDQETQYF; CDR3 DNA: TGTGCCAGCAGTCCCGGGACTAGCGGGAGGGACCAAGAGACCCAGTACTTC
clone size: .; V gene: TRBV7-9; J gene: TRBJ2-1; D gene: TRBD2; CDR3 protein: CASSFSSSGMPHSYNEQFF; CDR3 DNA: TGTGCCAGCAGCTTTTCGTCTAGCGGGATGCCCCACTCCTACAATGAGCAGTTCTTC
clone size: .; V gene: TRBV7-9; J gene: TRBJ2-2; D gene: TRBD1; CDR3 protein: CASSPDRGRDTGELFF; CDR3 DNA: TGTGCCAGCAGCCCTGACAGGGGGCGCGACACCGGGGAGCTGTTTTTT
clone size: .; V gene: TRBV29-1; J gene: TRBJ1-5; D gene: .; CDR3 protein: CSGYQASTNQPQHF; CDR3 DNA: TGCAGCGGCTATCAAGCAAGTACCAATCAGCCCCAGCATTTT
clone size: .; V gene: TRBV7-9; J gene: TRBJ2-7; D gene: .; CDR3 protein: CASSFQEHSYEQYF; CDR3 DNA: TGTGCCAGCAGCTTCCAAGAACACTCCTACGAGCAGTACTTC
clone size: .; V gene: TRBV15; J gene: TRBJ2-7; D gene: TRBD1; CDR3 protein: CATARDRAYEQYF; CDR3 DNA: TGTGCCACCGCCCGCGACAGGGCCTACGAGCAGTACTTC
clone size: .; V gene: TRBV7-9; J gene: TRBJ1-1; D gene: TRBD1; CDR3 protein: CASSPPFPGTGENTEAFF; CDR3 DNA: TGTGCCAGCAGCCCTCCTTTCCCGGGGACAGGGGAGAACACTGAAGCTTTCTTT
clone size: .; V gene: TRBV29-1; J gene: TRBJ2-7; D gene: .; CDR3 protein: CSVTGRGVGEQYF; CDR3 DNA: TGCAGCGTTACGGGGAGAGGGGTTGGTGAGCAGTACTTC
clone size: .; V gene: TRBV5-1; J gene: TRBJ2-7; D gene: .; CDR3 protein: CASSWDSSYEQYF; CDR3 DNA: TGCGCCAGCAGCTGGGACTCCAGTTACGAGCAGTACTTC
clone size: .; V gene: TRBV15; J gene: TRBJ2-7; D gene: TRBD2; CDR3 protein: CATSTPSASGTYEQYF; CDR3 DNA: TGTGCCACCAGCACCCCCTCCGCTAGCGGAACCTACGAGCAGTACTTC
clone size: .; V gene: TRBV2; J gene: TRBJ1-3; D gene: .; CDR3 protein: CASTSRVVHTIYF; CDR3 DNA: TGTGCCAGCACCAGCAGGGTCGTACACACCATATATTTT
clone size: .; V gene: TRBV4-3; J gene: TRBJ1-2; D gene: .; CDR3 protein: CASSQDRGLVGYTF; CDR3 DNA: TGCGCCAGCAGCCAAGATCGGGGCCTCGTTGGATACACCTTC
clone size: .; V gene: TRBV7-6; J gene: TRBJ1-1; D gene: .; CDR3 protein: CASTIGGGTFFGEAFF; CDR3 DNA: TGTGCCAGCACCATAGGGGGGGGCACGTTTTTCGGTGAAGCTTTCTTT
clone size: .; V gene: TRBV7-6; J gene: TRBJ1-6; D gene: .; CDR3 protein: CASSLARGPLHF; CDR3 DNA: TGTGCCAGCAGCTTAGCAAGAGGGCCCCTCCACTTT
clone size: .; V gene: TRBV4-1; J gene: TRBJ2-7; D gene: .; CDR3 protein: CASSQDLWGLGYEQYF; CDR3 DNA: TGCGCCAGCAGCCAAGATCTCTGGGGCCTTGGATACGAGCAGTACTTC
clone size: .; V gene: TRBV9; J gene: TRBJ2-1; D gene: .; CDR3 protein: CASSVVSGGEQFF; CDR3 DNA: TGTGCCAGCAGCGTAGTCAGCGGCGGTGAGCAGTTCTTC
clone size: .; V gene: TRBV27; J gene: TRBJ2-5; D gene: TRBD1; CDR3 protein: CASSSPYDGTGGSDETQYF; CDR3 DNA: TGTGCCAGCAGTTCCCCCTATGATGGGACAGGGGGGTCTGATGAGACCCAGTACTTC
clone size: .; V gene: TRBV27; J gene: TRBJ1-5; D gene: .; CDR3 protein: CASSRRGTNQPQHF; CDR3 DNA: TGTGCCAGCAGCCGACGGGGTACCAATCAGCCCCAGCATTTT
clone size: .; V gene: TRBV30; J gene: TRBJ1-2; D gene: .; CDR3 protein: CAWSGKPTQGRGGYTF; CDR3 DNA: TGTGCCTGGAGTGGGAAGCCAACTCAGGGGCGGGGTGGCTACACCTTC
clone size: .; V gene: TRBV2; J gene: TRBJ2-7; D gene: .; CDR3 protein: CASLGERVRGQYF; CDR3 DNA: TGTGCCAGCCTGGGAGAAAGGGTACGAGGGCAGTACTTC
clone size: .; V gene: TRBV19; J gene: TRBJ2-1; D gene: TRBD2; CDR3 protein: CATYPTSGALNEQFF; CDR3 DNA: TGTGCCACTTATCCTACTAGCGGGGCCCTCAATGAGCAGTTCTTC
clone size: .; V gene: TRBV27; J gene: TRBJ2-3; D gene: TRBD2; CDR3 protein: CASSPWTRGYTDTQYF; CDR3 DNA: TGTGCCAGCAGTCCCTGGACTAGGGGATACACAGATACGCAGTATTTT
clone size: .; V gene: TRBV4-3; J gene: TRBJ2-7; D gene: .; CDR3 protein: CASSQERGSYEQYF; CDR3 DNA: TGCGCCAGCAGCCAAGAAAGGGGCTCCTACGAGCAGTACTTC
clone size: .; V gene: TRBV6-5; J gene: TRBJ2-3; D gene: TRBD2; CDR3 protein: CASSYSILADTDTQYF; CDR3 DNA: TGTGCCAGCAGTTACTCGATTCTAGCGGACACAGATACGCAGTATTTT
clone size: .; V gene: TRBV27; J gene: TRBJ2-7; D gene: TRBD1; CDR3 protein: CASSVRGQGYEQYF; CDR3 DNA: TGTGCCAGCAGCGTTCGCGGACAGGGGTACGAGCAGTACTTC
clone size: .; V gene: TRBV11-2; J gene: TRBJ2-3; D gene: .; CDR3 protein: CASSPRVVLADTQYF; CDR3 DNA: TGTGCCAGCAGCCCCAGGGTGGTTTTGGCAGATACGCAGTATTTT
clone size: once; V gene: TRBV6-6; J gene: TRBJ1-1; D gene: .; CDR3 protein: CASSYSPRGIDTEAFF; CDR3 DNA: TGTGCCAGCAGTTACTCCCCCAGGGGAATAGATACTGAAGCTTTCTTT
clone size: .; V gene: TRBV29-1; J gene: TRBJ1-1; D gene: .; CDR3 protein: CSVWIHSTEAFF; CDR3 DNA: TGCAGCGTCTGGATACACTCCACTGAAGCTTTCTTT